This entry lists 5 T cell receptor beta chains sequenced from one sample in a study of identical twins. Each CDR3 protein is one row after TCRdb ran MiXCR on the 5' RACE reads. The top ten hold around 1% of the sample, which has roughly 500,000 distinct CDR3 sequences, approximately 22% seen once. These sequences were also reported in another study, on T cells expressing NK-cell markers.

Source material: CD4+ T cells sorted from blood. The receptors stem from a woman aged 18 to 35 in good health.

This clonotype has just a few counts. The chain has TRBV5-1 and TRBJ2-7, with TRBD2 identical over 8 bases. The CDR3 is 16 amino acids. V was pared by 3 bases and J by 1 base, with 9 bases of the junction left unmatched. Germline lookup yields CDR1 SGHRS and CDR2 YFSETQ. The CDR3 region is CASSSLGTSGSYEQYF. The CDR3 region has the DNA TGCGCCAGCAGCTCTTTGGGAACTAGCGGATCCTACGAGCAGTACTTC.

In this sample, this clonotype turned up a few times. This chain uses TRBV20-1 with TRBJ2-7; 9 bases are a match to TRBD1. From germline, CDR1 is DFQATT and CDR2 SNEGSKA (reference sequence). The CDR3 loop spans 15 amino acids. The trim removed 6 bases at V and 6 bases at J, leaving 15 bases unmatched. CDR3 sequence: CSARQRTGVKGEQYF. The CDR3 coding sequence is TGCAGTGCCCGGCAGAGGACAGGGGTAAAGGGCGAGCAGTACTTC.

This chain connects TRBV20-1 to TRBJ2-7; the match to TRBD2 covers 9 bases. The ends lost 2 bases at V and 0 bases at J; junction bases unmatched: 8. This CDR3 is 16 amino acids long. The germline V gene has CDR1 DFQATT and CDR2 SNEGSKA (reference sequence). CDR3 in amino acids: CSARLLAGRSSYEQYF. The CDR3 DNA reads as TGCAGTGCTAGATTGCTAGCGGGAAGGAGCTCCTACGAGCAGTACTTC.

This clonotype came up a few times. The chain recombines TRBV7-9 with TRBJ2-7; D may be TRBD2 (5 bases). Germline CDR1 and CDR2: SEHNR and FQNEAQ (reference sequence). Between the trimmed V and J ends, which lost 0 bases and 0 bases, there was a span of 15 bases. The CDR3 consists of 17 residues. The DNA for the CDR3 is TGTGCCAGCAGCTTAGCGCTGAGGAGGACGAGCTCCTACGAGCAGTACTTC. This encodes CASSLALRRTSSYEQYF.

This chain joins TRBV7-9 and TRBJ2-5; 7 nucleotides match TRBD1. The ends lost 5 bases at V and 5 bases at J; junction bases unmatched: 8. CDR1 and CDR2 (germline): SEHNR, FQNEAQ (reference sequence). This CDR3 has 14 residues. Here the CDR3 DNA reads TGTGCCAGCAGCCACGGGACAGTGTGGGAGACCCAGTACTTC. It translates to CASSHGTVWETQYF.